This T cell receptor beta chain came from a study of T cell repertoires in cytomegalovirus infection. Study-level information: It can be stated that public TCR beta signatures indicated CMV infection as well as a matching HLA type.

This CDR3 is 13 amino acids long. Germline loops: CDR1 GTSNPN, CDR2 SVGIG (reference sequence). Trimming cost V 3 bases and J 2 bases, with 9 bases left between them. TCRdb processed the reads anew with MiXCR; each CDR3 protein has one entry. The table has hundreds of thousands of distinct CDR3 sequences, 35% seen once. This rearrangement joins TRBV30 to TRBJ2-3; no reliable D call. The sequencing input was PBMCs. The sequence derives from a human donor in good health (CMV status not recorded). Some clones in this sample may be carry-over from other donors' samples. CDR3 coding DNA: TGTGCCTGGAGCCGGACGGCCACAGATACGCAGTATTTT. It is translated as CAWSRTATDTQYF.